Below, 9 T cell receptor beta chains from the same sample are listed, as sequenced in a study of blood T cells in healthy people across ages. Combining a sample-barcoded 5' primer with a J-beta primer mix, a second PCR ran for about 7 to 12 cycles. Each CDR3 protein gets one entry after TCRdb re-called the 5' RACE reads with MiXCR. The table includes 600,000 to 650,000 distinct CDR3 sequences, roughly three fifths detected once. Sequencing was carried out using blood. All receptors derive from a man aged 60 to 75 in good health.

The chain employs TRBV20-1 and TRBJ1-2, with D possibly being TRBD1 (6 bases). V was shortened by 3 bases and J by 4 bases, with 15 bases between the two germline ends. Per germline, CDR1 DFQATT and CDR2 SNEGSKA (reference sequence). This CDR3 has 14 amino acids. For the CDR3, the DNA is TGCAGTGCTAGTGGGCAGGGGATGGTCTATGGCTACACCTTC. Translating it yields CSASGQGMVYGYTF.

This chain joins TRBV20-1 and TRBJ2-5; TRBD2 matches 9 bases. TRBJ2-7 matches the DNA end more closely, so the J call is doubtful. Germline V gene lookup returns CDR1 DFQATT and CDR2 SNEGSKA (reference sequence). The CDR3 loop spans 14 amino acids. For the CDR3, the DNA is TGCAGTGCTCCAGTAGCGGGGGCGGACCACGAGCAGTACTTC. Its translation: CSAPVAGADHEQYF.

The table lists this clonotype with a few counts. The chain carries TRBV3-1 and TRBJ1-4; the match to TRBD1 covers 7 bases. Germline CDR1 is LGHDT and CDR2 is YNNKEL (reference sequence). The CDR3 is 14 amino acids. V shed 2 bases, J shed 7 bases, and the junction held 4 bases outside the gene matches. The chain's CDR3 is CASSQSGGGEKLFF. The CDR3 nucleotides read TGTGCCAGCAGCCAATCAGGGGGAGGTGAAAAACTGTTTTTT.

The V call is TRBV5-1, the J call TRBJ2-7, with 8 bases fitting TRBD1. The J call could be wrong; TRBJ2-5 is a better fit for the DNA end. CDR3 length: 14 residues. The germline V gene has CDR1 SGHRS and CDR2 YFSETQ. This CDR3 reads CASSFVGQGETQYF. CDR3 in DNA: TGCGCCAGCAGCTTCGTAGGACAGGGCGAGACCCAGTACTTC.

The chain joins TRBV7-6 to TRBJ2-5; TRBD1 agrees at 7 bases. Germline lookup yields CDR1 SGHVS and CDR2 FNYEAQ. V lost 9 bases and J lost 2; bases outside the gene matches: 12. The CDR3 has 15 amino acids. CDR3 sequence (DNA): TGTGCCAGTAGCCCAACGCCGGGACAGCAAGAGACCCAGTACTTC. Its translation is CASSPTPGQQETQYF.

In this sample, this clonotype turned up a few times. CDR3 residues: CSASRTGNGFGNSPLHF. The CDR3, as DNA: TGCAGTGCTAGTCGGACAGGGAATGGATTTGGTAATTCACCCCTCCACTTT. The rearrangement uses TRBV20-1 and TRBJ1-6, with 8 nucleotides matching TRBD1. This CDR3 has 17 amino acids. Germline V CDR1 and CDR2: DFQATT, SNEGSKA (reference sequence). The V and J ends lost 3 bases and 6 bases, in that order; junction bases with no gene match: 13.

This CDR3 is CASGPDISGANVLTF. The CDR3 DNA reads TGTGCTAGTGGTCCGGACATTTCTGGGGCCAACGTCCTGACTTTC. The rearrangement uses TRBV12-5 and TRBJ2-6; maybe TRBD1 (5 bases). V shed 5 bases and J shed 1 base, with 9 bases lying between them. The CDR3 runs to 15 residues. Germline values: CDR1 LGHNT, CDR2 FRNRAP.

This clonotype has only a few counts. The gene calls are TRBV12-3 or TRBV12-4 and TRBJ1-1; D may be TRBD1 (5 bases). This CDR3 has 14 residues. The V gene lost 2 bases and the J gene lost 2 bases, with 9 bases spanning the gap. CDR3 DNA sequence: TGTGCCAGCAGTTTATTGACAGTTAACACTGAAGCTTTCTTT. As protein: CASSLLTVNTEAFF.

The V and J genes are TRBV7-2 and TRBJ2-5; 10 nucleotides line up with TRBD1. This CDR3 has 16 residues. V trimming: 5 bases; J trimming: 6 bases; junction bases outside the gene matches: 12. CDR1 and CDR2 from the germline V gene are SGHTA and FQGNSA. The CDR3 DNA sequence: TGTGCCAGCAGCCCGCTAACCGGGACAGGGGAAAAGACCCAGTACTTC. This sequence encodes CASSPLTGTGEKTQYF.